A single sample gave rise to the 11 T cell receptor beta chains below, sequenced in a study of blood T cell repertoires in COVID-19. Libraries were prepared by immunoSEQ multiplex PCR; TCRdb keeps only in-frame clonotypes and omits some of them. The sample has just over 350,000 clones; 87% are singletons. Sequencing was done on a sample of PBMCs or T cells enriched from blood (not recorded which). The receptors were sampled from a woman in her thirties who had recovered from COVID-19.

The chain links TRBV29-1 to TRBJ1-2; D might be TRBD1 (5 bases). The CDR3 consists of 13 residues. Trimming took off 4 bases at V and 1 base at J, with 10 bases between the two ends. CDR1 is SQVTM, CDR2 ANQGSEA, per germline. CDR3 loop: CSVVAGNNYGYTF. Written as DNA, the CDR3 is TGCAGCGTTGTGGCAGGGAATAACTATGGCTACACCTTC.

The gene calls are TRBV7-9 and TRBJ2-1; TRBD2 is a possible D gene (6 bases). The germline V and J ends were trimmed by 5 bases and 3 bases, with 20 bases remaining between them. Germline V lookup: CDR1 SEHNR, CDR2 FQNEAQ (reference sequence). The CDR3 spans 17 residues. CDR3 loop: CASSPPQGGEDYNEQFF. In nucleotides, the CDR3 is TGTGCCAGCAGCCCTCCGCAAGGCGGGGAGGACTACAATGAGCAGTTCTTC.

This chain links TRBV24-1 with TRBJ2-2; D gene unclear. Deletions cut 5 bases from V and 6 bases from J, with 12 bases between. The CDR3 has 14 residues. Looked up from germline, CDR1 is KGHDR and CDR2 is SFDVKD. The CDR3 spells CATSARPGSGELFF. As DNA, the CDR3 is TGTGCCACCAGTGCCAGGCCAGGCTCCGGGGAGCTGTTTTTT.

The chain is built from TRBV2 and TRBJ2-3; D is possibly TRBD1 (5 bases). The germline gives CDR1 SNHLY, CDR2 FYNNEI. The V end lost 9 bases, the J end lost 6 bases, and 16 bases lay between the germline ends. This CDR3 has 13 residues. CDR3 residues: CASNDRGFDTQYF. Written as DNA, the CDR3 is TGTGCCAGTAACGACAGAGGCTTTGATACGCAGTATTTT.

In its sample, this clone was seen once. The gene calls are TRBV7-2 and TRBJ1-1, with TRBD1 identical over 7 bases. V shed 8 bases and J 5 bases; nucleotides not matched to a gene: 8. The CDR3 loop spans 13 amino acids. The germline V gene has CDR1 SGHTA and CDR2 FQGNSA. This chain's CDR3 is CASPRQGNTEAFF. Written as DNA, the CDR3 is TGTGCCAGCCCTAGACAGGGAAATACTGAAGCTTTCTTT.

CDR3 amino acids: CASSIGSGINEQYF. The CDR3 nucleotides read TGTGCCAGTAGTATAGGTTCAGGGATCAACGAGCAGTACTTC. The V gene is TRBV19, the J gene TRBJ2-7, with D tentatively TRBD1 (5 bases). V lost 1 base to trimming and J lost 5 bases, with 12 bases between them. CDR3 length: 14 residues. Germline-derived CDR1 and CDR2 are LNHDA and SQIVND (reference sequence).

The CDR3 sequence: CASSFDQGQGAGELFF. CDR3 bases: TGTGCCAGCAGCTTCGATCAGGGCCAGGGGGCCGGGGAGCTGTTTTTT. V is TRBV5-8 and J is TRBJ2-2, with TRBD1 identical over 7 bases. Per germline, CDR1 SGHTS and CDR2 YDEGEE. The CDR3 runs 16 residues. V shed 2 bases and J 6 bases; nucleotides not matched to a gene: 10.

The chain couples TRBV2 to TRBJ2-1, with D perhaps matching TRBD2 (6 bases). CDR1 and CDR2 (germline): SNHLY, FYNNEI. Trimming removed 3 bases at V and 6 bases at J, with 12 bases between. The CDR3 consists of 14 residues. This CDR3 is CASSDEGLLNEQFF. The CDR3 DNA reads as TGTGCCAGCAGTGATGAGGGACTTCTCAATGAGCAGTTCTTC.

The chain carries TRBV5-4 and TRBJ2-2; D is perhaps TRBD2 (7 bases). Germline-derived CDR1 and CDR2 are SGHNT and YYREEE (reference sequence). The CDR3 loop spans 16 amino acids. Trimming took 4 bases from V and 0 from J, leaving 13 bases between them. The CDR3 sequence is CASSLGGGTNTGELFF. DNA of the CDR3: TGTGCCAGCAGCCTGGGAGGGGGTACGAACACCGGGGAGCTGTTTTTT.

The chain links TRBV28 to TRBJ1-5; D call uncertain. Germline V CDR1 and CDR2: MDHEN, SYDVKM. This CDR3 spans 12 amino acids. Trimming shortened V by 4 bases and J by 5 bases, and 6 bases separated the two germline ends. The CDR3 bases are TGTGCCAGCAGTTCCTTAGATCAGCCCCAGCATTTT. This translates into CASSSLDQPQHF.

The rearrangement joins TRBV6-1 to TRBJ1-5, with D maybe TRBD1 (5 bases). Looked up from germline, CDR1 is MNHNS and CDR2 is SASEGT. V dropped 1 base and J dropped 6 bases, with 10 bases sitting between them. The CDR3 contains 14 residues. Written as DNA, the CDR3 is TGTGCCAGCAGTGAAGATTGGGGGGGTCAGCCCCAGCATTTT. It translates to CASSEDWGGQPQHF.